The next 27 T cell receptor beta chains were all read from a single sample in a study of CD8+ T cells in alopecia areata. Isolated RNA was reverse transcribed into cDNA used as the sequencing template. The data were produced by immunoSEQ multiplex PCR, yet TCRdb's version contains in-frame clones alone and is incomplete. The profile shows about 120,000 clones, roughly 50% of them singletons. Noted treatment: oral pan-JAK inhibitor, 5-10 mg twice daily. Sequencing was performed on CD8+ T cells sorted from blood, taken at week 4, from a patient treated with tofacitinib. These TCRs come from a human donor with alopecia areata.

This clone was counted only a few times. The DNA for the CDR3 is TGTGCCAGCAGTGAAGGGGCGGGGGAAGAGACCCAGTACTTC. It encodes CASSEGAGEETQYF. V and J are TRBV2 and TRBJ2-5, with 7 bases that match TRBD2. Germline V gene data show CDR1 as SNHLY and CDR2 as FYNNEI. CDR3 length equals 14 residues. V lost 1 base to trimming and J lost 3 bases; unmatched junction nucleotides: 2.

This clone was seen a few times. The rearrangement joins TRBV23-1 to TRBJ1-1, with D uncertain. TRBV23-1 carries the ORF label, with uncertain function. The CDR3 is 12 residues long. Trimming stripped 6 bases from V and 3 bases from J, with 8 bases between. This CDR3 reads CASRNTDTEAFF. Here the CDR3 DNA reads TGCGCCAGCAGAAACACGGACACTGAAGCTTTCTTT.

The chain couples TRBV4-1 to TRBJ2-5, with TRBD2 identical over 12 bases. The V gene's germline CDR1 is MGHRA and CDR2 YSYEKL. Trimming at V came to 4 bases and at J to 2 bases, leaving 8 bases not matched to a gene. The CDR3 loop spans 17 amino acids. CDR3 sequence (DNA): TGCGCCAGCAGCCCCCGGACTAGCGGGGCCTCTCAAGAGACCCAGTACTTC. It translates to CASSPRTSGASQETQYF.

This chain joins TRBV27 and TRBJ2-5; 11 bases match TRBD2. Germline-derived CDR1 and CDR2 are MNHEY and SMNVEV (reference sequence). This CDR3 is 14 amino acids long. V shed 4 bases, J shed 5 bases, and the junction held 3 bases outside the gene matches. CDR3 residues: CASSSRLAGETQYF. The CDR3 nucleotides are TGTGCCAGCAGTTCAAGACTAGCGGGGGAGACCCAGTACTTC.

This clone has only one observation. CDR3 DNA: TGTGCCAGCAGCCCAAGGGGGACCGGTAACAATGAGCAGTTCTTC. Its protein is CASSPRGTGNNEQFF. This chain joins TRBV14 and TRBJ2-1; D possibly corresponds to TRBD1 (6 bases). Per the germline V gene, CDR1 is SGHDN and CDR2 is FVKESK. V was pared by 4 bases and J by 5 bases, with 15 bases between. There are 15 residues in the CDR3.

V gene TRBV4-1 combines with J gene TRBJ2-7; D possibly corresponds to TRBD1 (5 bases). Germline V gives CDR1 MGHRA, CDR2 YSYEKL. V dropped 1 base and J dropped 0 bases, with 7 bases sitting between them. The CDR3 sequence is 14 residues long. CDR3 sequence (DNA): TGCGCCAGCAGCCAAGGCAGGGACTCCTACGAGCAGTACTTC. It is translated as CASSQGRDSYEQYF.

The rearrangement joins TRBV12-5 to TRBJ2-2; D remains ambiguous. CDR3 size: 14 residues. V was shortened by 4 bases and J by 6 bases, with 12 bases between the two germline ends. Germline-derived CDR1 and CDR2 are LGHNT and FRNRAP. The DNA of the CDR3 is TGTGCTAGTGGTTCCCCCCACCACCCCGGGGAGCTGTTTTTT. This translates into CASGSPHHPGELFF.

This clone occurred a few times. The chain has TRBV29-1 and TRBJ1-3, with D unclear. Per germline, CDR1 SQVTM and CDR2 ANQGSEA. V lost 4 bases, J lost 0 bases, and 7 bases lay in between. CDR3 length equals 13 residues. CDR3: CSVVGSSGNTIYF. For the CDR3, the DNA is TGCAGCGTTGTGGGCAGCTCTGGAAACACCATATATTTT. The variable domain in full, completed from reference TRBV29-1 and TRBJ1-3, reads SAVISQKPSRDICQRGTSLTIQCQVDSQVTMMFWYRQQPGQSLTLIATANQGSEATYESGFVIDKFPISRPNLTFSTLTVSNMSPEDSSIYLCSVVGSSGNTIYFGEGSWLTVV.

V usage is TRBV4-3 and J usage is TRBJ2-2; D perhaps matches TRBD1 (5 bases). The CDR3 totals 15 residues. Germline-derived CDR1 and CDR2 are LGHNA and YSLEER. V lost 0 bases and J 3 bases, leaving 8 bases between the germline ends. The CDR3 region is CASSQDRGDTGELFF. The DNA of the CDR3 is TGCGCCAGCAGCCAAGATAGGGGCGACACCGGGGAGCTGTTTTTT.

The chain joins TRBV9 to TRBJ2-1; D is possibly TRBD1 (6 bases). The germline V gene encodes CDR1 SGDLS and CDR2 YYNGEE. CDR3 length equals 14 residues. V lost 3 bases and J lost 7, with 14 bases in between. CDR3 region: CASSEDQGQNEQFF. Written as DNA, the CDR3 is TGTGCCAGCAGCGAAGACCAGGGGCAGAATGAGCAGTTCTTC.

This clone was observed a handful of times. The rearrangement links TRBV7-3 to TRBJ1-6; D unresolved. CDR3 length: 16 residues. Germline CDR1 and CDR2: SGHTA and FQGTGA. V was cut by 1 base and J by 5 bases, with 12 bases left in between. CDR3 sequence reads: CASSLMANRDNSPLHF. The CDR3 DNA reads as TGTGCCAGCAGCTTAATGGCGAACCGAGATAATTCACCCCTCCACTTT.

This chain links TRBV4-1 with TRBJ1-1, with D unresolved. The CDR3 length is 15 residues. CDR1 and CDR2 (germline): MGHRA, YSYEKL. The V end was cut by 0 bases, the J end by 6 bases, with 14 bases between. The CDR3 coding sequence is TGCGCCAGCAGCCAAGACAGGCTCTACGAACCTGAAGCTTTCTTT. Protein: CASSQDRLYEPEAFF.

The gene calls are TRBV27 and TRBJ2-7; D gene uncertain. V lost 6 bases and J lost 5, with 14 bases in between. The CDR3 has 13 amino acids. The germline CDR1 and CDR2 sequences are MNHEY and SMNVEV (reference sequence). CDR3 protein: CASRQLGFNEQYF. The CDR3, as DNA: TGTGCCAGCAGGCAGCTGGGTTTCAACGAGCAGTACTTC.

This clone came up a few times. The chain couples TRBV7-9 to TRBJ1-1, with D unclear. V lost 2 bases and J 3 bases, leaving 7 bases between the germline ends. The CDR3 length is 13 residues. Germline V lookup: CDR1 SEHNR, CDR2 FQNEAQ (reference sequence). CDR3 DNA: TGTGCCAGCAGCTTACCGGAATACACTGAAGCTTTCTTT. This codes for CASSLPEYTEAFF.

This chain joins TRBV29-1 and TRBJ2-7; unclear D gene. V lost 6 bases to trimming and J lost 1 base, with 16 bases between them. This CDR3 has 14 residues. Germline-derived CDR1 and CDR2 are SQVTM and ANQGSEA. Written as DNA, the CDR3 is TGCAGCGTGAAGGACCTCGGAGTATCCTACGAGCAGTACTTC. It translates to CSVKDLGVSYEQYF.

This chain uses TRBV29-1 with TRBJ2-5; D remains ambiguous. V was cut by 7 bases and J by 5 bases, with 2 bases left in between. The germline V gene encodes CDR1 SQVTM and CDR2 ANQGSEA. The CDR3 is 8 amino acids. CDR3 protein: CSDETQYF. For the CDR3, the DNA is TGCAGCGACGAGACCCAGTACTTC.

This clone was observed once. This chain joins TRBV7-2 and TRBJ2-5; no definite D call. In germline, CDR1 is SGHTA, CDR2 FQGNSA. The CDR3 sequence is 15 residues long. V was clipped by 5 bases and J by 3 bases, with 16 bases between them. CDR3 in amino acids: CASSPLFPNKETQYF. The CDR3 coding sequence is TGTGCCAGCAGCCCCTTGTTCCCTAATAAAGAGACCCAGTACTTC.

This sequence joins TRBV30 and TRBJ1-5, with D hard to call. Trimming shortened V by 0 bases and J by 10 bases, and 13 bases separated the two germline ends. This CDR3 has 13 amino acids. Germline CDR1 reads GTSNPN; CDR2 reads SVGIG (reference sequence). In nucleotides, the CDR3 is TGTGCCTGGAGTGTGGACGGTCTTGGACCCCAGCATTTT. It yields the protein CAWSVDGLGPQHF.

A word on this clone: The same CDR3 arises from other DNA sequences in this sample as well. The chain couples TRBV30 to TRBJ1-6; a weak D match, TRBD1 (5 bases). This CDR3 is built from 13 residues. Germline assignment: CDR1 GTSNPN and CDR2 SVGIG (reference sequence). V was cut by 0 bases and J by 8 bases, with 8 bases left in between. Here the CDR3 DNA reads TGTGCCTGGAGTGTACAGGAGGATTCACCCCTCCACTTT. Its translation is CAWSVQEDSPLHF.

This rearrangement joins TRBV30 to TRBJ2-7; perhaps TRBD1 as D (5 bases). There are 13 residues in the CDR3. The V and J ends lost 4 bases and 2 bases respectively, with 12 bases between them. CDR1 GTSNPN and CDR2 SVGIG come from the germline V gene (reference sequence). In DNA form, the CDR3 reads TGTGCCTGGACCCCAGGGTCCCCCTACGAGCAGTACTTC. Encoded protein: CAWTPGSPYEQYF.

V is TRBV30 and J is TRBJ1-1; D gene ambiguous. The CDR3 spans 10 residues. Deletions cut 5 bases from V and 4 bases from J, with 5 bases between. Germline CDR1 is GTSNPN and CDR2 is SVGIG (reference sequence). The CDR3: CAWGSTEAFF. CDR3 nucleotide sequence: TGTGCCTGGGGGAGCACTGAAGCTTTCTTT.

The rearrangement uses TRBV30 and TRBJ1-5, with a possible D match to TRBD1 (5 bases). CDR3 length equals 13 residues. Trimming took off 5 bases at V and 4 bases at J, with 12 bases between the two ends. Germline V gives CDR1 GTSNPN, CDR2 SVGIG (reference sequence). The CDR3 loop is CAWQGDSNQPQHF. CDR3 sequence (DNA): TGTGCCTGGCAGGGAGACTCGAATCAGCCCCAGCATTTT.

The V gene is TRBV7-9, the J gene TRBJ1-5, with 9 nucleotides matching TRBD1. After removal of 5 bases from V and 0 bases from J, the junction contained 8 bases not matched to a gene. This CDR3 has 17 residues. CDR1 SEHNR and CDR2 FQNEAQ come from the germline V gene (reference sequence). The CDR3 region is CASSNSGTGRSNQPQHF. The CDR3, as DNA: TGTGCCAGCAGCAACTCCGGGACAGGGCGTAGCAATCAGCCCCAGCATTTT.

The chain combines TRBV27 with TRBJ2-1; D is ambiguous. V lost 4 bases and J lost 3, with 10 bases in between. This CDR3 is 14 amino acids long. Germline V lookup: CDR1 MNHEY, CDR2 SMNVEV (reference sequence). CDR3 nucleotide sequence: TGTGCCAGCAGTTCGACATCGGACTACAATGAGCAGTTCTTC. This translates into CASSSTSDYNEQFF.

This clone was seen once. The gene calls are TRBV10-3 and TRBJ2-7, with D hard to call. V was trimmed by 0 bases and J by 3 bases, leaving 6 bases between them. The germline CDR1 and CDR2 sequences are ENHRY and SYGVKD. This CDR3 has 13 residues. The CDR3 DNA reads as TGTGCCATCAGTGAGTCGAGCAGCTACGAGCAGTACTTC. It is translated as CAISESSSYEQYF.

This clone was observed a few times. The chain links TRBV10-3 to TRBJ2-7; possibly TRBD2 for D (5 bases). This CDR3 has 14 residues. V was pared by 0 bases and J by 7 bases, with 13 bases between. Germline-derived CDR1 and CDR2 are ENHRY and SYGVKD. CDR3 amino acids: CAISESVEGSEQYF. The CDR3 region has the DNA TGTGCCATCAGTGAGTCGGTAGAAGGGAGTGAGCAGTACTTC.

The chain recombines TRBV27 with TRBJ2-5; 7 bases match TRBD2. The CDR3 is made up of 16 amino acids. Trimming at V came to 7 bases and at J to 1 base, leaving 12 bases not matched to a gene. CDR1 and CDR2 from the germline V gene are MNHEY and SMNVEV (reference sequence). This CDR3 reads CASTTWEGLSQETQYF. Here the CDR3 DNA reads TGTGCCAGCACCACCTGGGAGGGCTTGAGCCAAGAGACCCAGTACTTC.